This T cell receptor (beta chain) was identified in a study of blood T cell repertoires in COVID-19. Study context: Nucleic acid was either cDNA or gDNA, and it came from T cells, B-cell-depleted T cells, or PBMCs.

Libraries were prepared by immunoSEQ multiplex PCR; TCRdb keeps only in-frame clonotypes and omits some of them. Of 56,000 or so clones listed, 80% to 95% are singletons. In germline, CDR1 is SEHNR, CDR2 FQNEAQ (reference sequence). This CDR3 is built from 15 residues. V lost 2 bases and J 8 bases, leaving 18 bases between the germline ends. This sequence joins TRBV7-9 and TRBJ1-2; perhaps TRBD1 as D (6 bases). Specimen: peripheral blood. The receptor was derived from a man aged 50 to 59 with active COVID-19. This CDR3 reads CASSLTGRDVRGYTF. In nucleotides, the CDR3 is TGTGCCAGCAGCTTAACAGGGAGGGATGTTCGGGGCTACACCTTC.